This TCR beta chain was identified in a study of blood T cell repertoires in COVID-19. Sequenced by immunoSEQ multiplex PCR; TCRdb stores in-frame clones only, minus some. The data show roughly 160,000 clones, with 85% to 95% seen just once and 0.5% to 0.55% held by the top ten. The length of the CDR3 is 14 residues. The germline gives CDR1 MNHEY, CDR2 SMNVEV (reference sequence). V was cut by 4 bases and J by 4 bases, with 11 bases left in between. The chain carries TRBV27 and TRBJ1-5; D not certain. What was sequenced was peripheral blood. This clonotype was obtained from a man aged 45 to 65 with acute or convalescent COVID-19. The CDR3 loop is CASSSHNSNQPQHF. The CDR3 nucleotides are TGTGCCAGCAGTTCCCATAACAGTAATCAGCCCCAGCATTTT.